The 3 T cell receptor beta chains reported below all come from one sample, sequenced in a study of glioma-infiltrating T cells after dendritic cell vaccination. Method: immunoSEQ multiplex PCR; TCRdb's copy keeps in-frame clones and lacks some. Of roughly 62,000 clones in the sample, around 85% were seen once. Documented time point: after dendritic cell vaccination, including at tumor progression/relapse. The material sequenced was blood, taken after dendritic cell vaccination. The receptors originated from a human donor with glioblastoma.

This clone showed up just once. The chain employs TRBV18 and TRBJ1-5, with 7 bases that match TRBD1. Germline lookup yields CDR1 KGHSH and CDR2 LQKENI. This CDR3 contains 15 residues. Unmatched junction bases numbered 8, after V lost 6 bases and J lost 3 bases. The CDR3, as DNA: TGTGCCAGCTCCCCCGGGACAGTGGACAATCAGCCCCAGCATTTT. This encodes CASSPGTVDNQPQHF.

The chain joins TRBV27 to TRBJ2-7, with D maybe TRBD1 (6 bases). The CDR3 runs to 16 residues. V lost 3 bases, J lost 5 bases, and 20 bases lay in between. Germline values: CDR1 MNHEY, CDR2 SMNVEV (reference sequence). CDR3 in DNA: TGTGCCAGCAGTTTTGTGTGGGGCAACAGGGCCCACGAGCAGTACTTC. It translates to CASSFVWGNRAHEQYF.

This clone appeared a few times. The rearrangement uses TRBV7-2 and TRBJ1-2; D gene unclear. The germline V gene encodes CDR1 SGHTA and CDR2 FQGNSA. V was shortened by 0 bases and J by 5 bases, with 13 bases between the two germline ends. The CDR3 is 15 residues long. CDR3 loop: CASSLARASSYGYTF. The CDR3 DNA reads TGTGCCAGCAGCTTAGCGAGGGCCTCCTCATATGGCTACACCTTC.